These 21 T cell receptor beta chains share one sample of origin, sequenced in a study of blood T cells in healthy people across ages. Through a sample-barcoded 5' primer and a J-beta primer mix, a second PCR was run for roughly 6 to 11 cycles. TCRdb redid the calling of the 5' RACE reads with MiXCR, one entry per CDR3 protein. The sample carries approximately 880,000 distinct CDR3 sequences, 48% recorded once. Source material: blood. The receptors originated from a man aged 25-45 years in good health.

This clonotype was seen more than once but under ten times. The chain has TRBV2 and TRBJ2-5; 7 nucleotides align to TRBD1. Losses at the gene ends were 10 bases for V and 5 bases for J; bases not matched to a gene: 10. CDR3 length: 13 amino acids. Germline CDR1 SNHLY, CDR2 FYNNEI. The CDR3 region has the DNA TGTGCCACCTCCGAAGGGGGCCGCGAGACCCAGTACTTC. Its protein product is CATSEGGRETQYF.

The chain employs TRBV20-1 and TRBJ1-5; TRBD1 aligns across 7 bases. The ends lost 6 bases at V and 0 bases at J; junction bases unmatched: 5. CDR3 length: 14 residues. CDR1 DFQATT and CDR2 SNEGSKA come from the germline V gene (reference sequence). DNA for the CDR3: TGCAGTGCAGGACAGGCTCATAGCAATCAGCCCCAGCATTTT. Translating it yields CSAGQAHSNQPQHF.

J is TRBJ1-4 and V is TRBV6-4; D ambiguous. CDR3 size: 14 residues. Germline-derived CDR1 and CDR2 are MRHNA and SNTAGT. The V gene lost 6 bases and the J gene lost 8 bases, with 16 bases spanning the gap. CDR3 bases: TGTGCCAGCAGGAAGGGAGATAATGGGGAAAAACTGTTTTTT. Translation: CASRKGDNGEKLFF.

CDR3 sequence reads: CSARGVGNTIYF. In DNA, the CDR3 is TGCAGTGCTCGTGGGGTAGGAAACACCATATATTTT. The rearrangement joins TRBV20-1 to TRBJ1-3; D is ambiguous. V lost 5 bases to trimming and J lost 4 bases, with 9 bases between them. The germline V gene has CDR1 DFQATT and CDR2 SNEGSKA (reference sequence). The CDR3 has 12 amino acids.

As to this clonotype: One end of the junction varies from germline; a read error may be responsible. V usage is TRBV7-2 and J usage is TRBJ2-1; no clear D. Germline V CDR1 and CDR2: SGHTA, FQGNSA. The CDR3 is 18 amino acids. CDR3 loop: CASRQKLGIPLSYDEQFF. In DNA, the CDR3 is TGTGCCAGCAGGCAGAAACTGGGGATCCCTTTGTCCTACGATGAGCAGTTCTTC.

For the CDR3, the DNA is TGCAGTGCTATCCGGGACAGGGGTTTAGAGACCCAGTACTTC. Translation: CSAIRDRGLETQYF. The rearrangement links TRBV20-1 to TRBJ2-5, with TRBD1 matching over 10 bases. The CDR3 is 14 amino acids. Germline V gives CDR1 DFQATT, CDR2 SNEGSKA (reference sequence). Trimming took 4 bases from V and 4 from J; bases not matched to a gene: 6.

This clonotype has only a few counts. The chain is built from TRBV20-1 and TRBJ2-4, with D perhaps TRBD1 (6 bases). The DNA end lines up better with TRBJ2-7; the J call may be wrong. This CDR3 spans 13 amino acids. Germline V gives CDR1 DFQATT, CDR2 SNEGSKA (reference sequence). DNA of the CDR3: TGCAGTGTTGAGCAGGGGCTTGGCGACGAGCAGTACTTC. Translation gives CSVEQGLGDEQYF.

Ten or more counts support this clonotype. This chain joins TRBV12-3 or TRBV12-4 and TRBJ2-7, with 8 bases matching TRBD1. This CDR3 region has 13 residues. J lost 4 bases, V lost 8 bases, and 7 bases had no gene match. The DNA for the CDR3 is TGTGCCAGCTCACGACAGGGGAATTACGAGCAGTACTTC. As protein: CASSRQGNYEQYF.

This clonotype was seen only a few times. The chain combines TRBV7-9 with TRBJ1-1, with no clear D. This CDR3 is built from 12 residues. The V and J ends lost 6 bases and 1 base respectively, with 6 bases between them. Germline lookup yields CDR1 SEHNR and CDR2 FQNEAQ (reference sequence). DNA for the CDR3: TGTGCCAGCAGTTCAGCGAACACTGAAGCTTTCTTT. It encodes CASSSANTEAFF.

The rearrangement links TRBV12-3 or TRBV12-4 to TRBJ2-3; 11 bases agree with TRBD2. Unmatched junction bases numbered 17, after V lost 5 bases and J lost 4 bases. The CDR3 is 19 amino acids. The CDR3 protein is CASSPLALTSGDRPDTQYF. Here the CDR3 DNA reads TGTGCCAGCAGTCCTCTCGCCCTGACTAGCGGGGATCGCCCAGATACGCAGTATTTT.

The V call is TRBV3-1, the J call TRBJ1-5; D call uncertain. The germline V gene encodes CDR1 LGHDT and CDR2 YNNKEL (reference sequence). Trimming pared 1 base from V and 3 bases from J, leaving 10 bases between. This CDR3 contains 15 residues. The CDR3 region is CASSQVPLPNQPQHF. The CDR3 DNA sequence: TGTGCCAGCAGCCAAGTCCCCCTTCCCAATCAGCCCCAGCATTTT.

The genes are TRBV28 and TRBJ2-1; D is perhaps TRBD2 (5 bases). The CDR3 spans 12 residues. Germline CDR1 is MDHEN and CDR2 is SYDVKM. V was pared by 2 bases and J by 9 bases, with 8 bases between. The CDR3 region is CASSLNSVEQFF. The CDR3 DNA sequence: TGTGCCAGCAGTTTAAATAGCGTTGAGCAGTTCTTC.

The chain is built from TRBV27 and TRBJ2-1; 8 bases line up with TRBD2. Germline V gene lookup returns CDR1 MNHEY and CDR2 SMNVEV (reference sequence). This CDR3 region has 14 residues. V lost 3 bases to trimming and J lost 9 bases; unmatched junction nucleotides: 7. The chain's CDR3 is CASSFQVAGTEQFF. For the CDR3, the DNA is TGTGCCAGCAGTTTTCAGGTAGCGGGGACTGAGCAGTTCTTC.

The chain uses TRBV20-1 and TRBJ2-2; D is ambiguous. CDR1 and CDR2 from the germline V gene are DFQATT and SNEGSKA (reference sequence). The CDR3 extends over 12 amino acids. Trimming stripped 2 bases from V and 6 bases from J, with 7 bases between. CDR3: CSARMGAGELFF. DNA for the CDR3: TGCAGTGCTAGAATGGGCGCCGGGGAGCTGTTTTTT.

In this sample, this clonotype turned up a few times. The genes are TRBV27 and TRBJ2-7, with TRBD1 identical over 9 bases. The CDR3 extends over 16 amino acids. Germline V lookup: CDR1 MNHEY, CDR2 SMNVEV (reference sequence). V shed 4 bases, J shed 4 bases, and the junction held 11 bases outside the gene matches. CDR3 amino acids: CASSSGQGTRGYEQYF. CDR3 nucleotides: TGTGCCAGCAGTTCGGGACAGGGCACAAGAGGGTACGAGCAGTACTTC.

This clonotype was seen a few times. This sequence joins TRBV4-3 and TRBJ1-6; 7 bases map to TRBD1. The CDR3 sequence is 15 residues long. The ends lost 6 bases at V and 7 bases at J; junction bases unmatched: 9. The V gene's germline CDR1 is LGHNA and CDR2 YSLEER. Here the CDR3 DNA reads TGCGCCAGCAGACACGGGACAGCCCGAAATTCACCCCTCCACTTT. Its translation: CASRHGTARNSPLHF.

This chain links TRBV7-3 with TRBJ2-1; D gene ambiguous. CDR1 is SGHTA and CDR2 is FQGTGA in the germline V gene. The CDR3 is made up of 12 amino acids. V lost 3 bases and J 8 bases, leaving 8 bases between the germline ends. Here the CDR3 reads CASSFGTDEQFF. The CDR3, as DNA: TGTGCCAGCAGCTTCGGTACGGATGAGCAGTTCTTC.

In this sample, this clonotype turned up a few times. The chain is built from TRBV27 and TRBJ2-7, with D possibly being TRBD1 or TRBD2 (5 bases each). CDR3 length: 15 amino acids. Trimming shortened V by 4 bases and J by 0 bases, and 13 bases separated the two germline ends. CDR1 and CDR2 from the germline V gene are MNHEY and SMNVEV (reference sequence). The CDR3 sequence: CASSYEGHLSYEQYF. As DNA, the CDR3 is TGTGCCAGCAGTTACGAGGGGCACCTCTCCTACGAGCAGTACTTC.

The V call is TRBV7-9, the J call TRBJ2-4; 8 bases fit TRBD1. Germline CDR1 SEHNR, CDR2 FQNEAQ (reference sequence). V was pared by 2 bases and J by 0 bases, with 15 bases of the junction left unmatched. CDR3 size: 20 residues. CDR3 sequence (DNA): TGTGCCAGCAGCTTACCGACAGGGGACTCCACAGTTCTAGCCAAAAACATTCAGTACTTC. Its translation: CASSLPTGDSTVLAKNIQYF.

This clonotype was observed a handful of times. The chain has TRBV20-1 and TRBJ2-3; TRBD2 matches 8 bases. With 4 bases clipped from V and 4 bases from J, the junction kept 13 bases outside the gene matches. CDR3 length: 16 residues. Germline V gene data show CDR1 as DFQATT and CDR2 as SNEGSKA (reference sequence). The CDR3 loop is CSATQPGLVGADTQYF. Written as DNA, the CDR3 is TGCAGTGCTACTCAGCCGGGACTAGTTGGCGCAGATACGCAGTATTTT.

This chain joins TRBV29-1 and TRBJ2-3, with a tentative D call TRBD1 (6 bases). The CDR3 contains 15 residues. Trimming stripped 4 bases from V and 4 bases from J, with 18 bases between. Germline CDR1 and CDR2: SQVTM and ANQGSEA. The chain's CDR3 is CSVAAMAGEPDTQYF. The CDR3 bases are TGCAGCGTTGCTGCCATGGCAGGGGAACCAGATACGCAGTATTTT.